This T cell receptor beta chain was documented in a study of somatic mutations in cytotoxic T cells in rheumatoid arthritis. Study-level information: In some cases, T-cell populations stained with V beta antibodies were flow-sorted at nearly 100% purity, and these included V beta1+ cells sequenced for TCRB.

Authors' processing steps: Patient CD8+ clones exceeding 1% seldom corresponded to published virus-specific TCRB sequences. TCRdb's table, derived via immunoSEQ multiplex PCR, lists solely in-frame clones and lacks some. Clone size and V and J calls were adopted from that table, with D and trimming inferred from the DNA. Here the sample spans 20,000 to 25,000 clones, approximately 80% being singletons. The germline gives CDR1 SQVTM, CDR2 ANQGSEA. The V and J ends lost 5 bases and 11 bases, in that order; junction bases with no gene match: 12. This CDR3 comprises 13 residues. This clone was detected only a few times. Its specificity is unknown. Overall study results and limits: The study found that the largest CD8+ clone exceeded 20% of CD8+ cells in about an eighth of the 65 patients.

The gene calls are TRBV29-1 and TRBJ1-1; 9 positions agree with TRBD1. This receptor was identified in an adult with rheumatoid arthritis. Sequenced input: CD8+ T cells sorted from blood. CDR3 amino acids: CSVISGTGSWAFF. CDR3 nucleotides: TGCAGCGTTATCTCCGGGACAGGGTCTTGGGCTTTCTTT. Drawing the rest from reference TRBV29-1 and TRBJ1-1, the complete variable domain is SAVISQKPSRDICQRGTSLTIQCQVDSQVTMMFWYRQQPGQSLTLIATANQGSEATYESGFVIDKFPISRPNLTFSTLTVSNMSPEDSSIYLCSVISGTGSWAFFGQGTRLTVV.